The sequence of this TCR beta chain was determined in a study of T-cell reconstitution after alpha-beta-depleted transplantation in children. The junction had 5 bases not matched to a gene; V was cut back by 4 bases and J by 2 bases. Looked up from germline, CDR1 is DFQATT and CDR2 is SNEGSKA (reference sequence). The CDR3 contains 15 residues. Study-level findings and limits: Surviving recipient cells, namely T cells and thymic progenitors, were the source of high day-60 TCRbeta diversity in some patients. A year had passed since transplant, and T-cell counts and diversity by then came mostly from newly produced T cells.

The table lists this clonotype with many counts. No antigen is known for it. Unique molecular identifiers were used in preparing the TCRbeta library. TCRdb redid the calling of the PCR reads with MiXCR, one entry per CDR3 protein. The table shows 250,000 or so distinct CDR3 sequences, with 6.5% to 9% occurring only once. This sequence was found in a male patient under 18 who had a stem cell transplant for acute lymphoblastic leukemia, so the T cells may come from the graft donor. The sample here was PBMCs, mostly from graft donor cells, taken 180 days after TCRalphabeta/CD19-depleted stem cell transplant. J is TRBJ2-5 and V is TRBV20-1; the match to TRBD2 covers 12 bases. CDR3 sequence reads: CSATGTSGLQETQYF. In DNA, the CDR3 is TGCAGTGCTACCGGGACTAGCGGGCTTCAAGAGACCCAGTACTTC.